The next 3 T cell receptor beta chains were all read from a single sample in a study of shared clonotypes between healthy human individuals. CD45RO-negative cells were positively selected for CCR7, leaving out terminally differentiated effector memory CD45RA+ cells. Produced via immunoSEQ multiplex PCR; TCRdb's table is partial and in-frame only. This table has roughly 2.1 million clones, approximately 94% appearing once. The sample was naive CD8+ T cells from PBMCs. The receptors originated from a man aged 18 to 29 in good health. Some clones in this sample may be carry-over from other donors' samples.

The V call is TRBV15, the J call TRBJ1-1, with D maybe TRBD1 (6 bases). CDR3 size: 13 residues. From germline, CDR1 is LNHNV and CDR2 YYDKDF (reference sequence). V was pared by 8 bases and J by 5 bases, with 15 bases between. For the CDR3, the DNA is TGTGCCACCGTGGCGCCAGGGGCAACTGAAGCTTTCTTT. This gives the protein CATVAPGATEAFF.

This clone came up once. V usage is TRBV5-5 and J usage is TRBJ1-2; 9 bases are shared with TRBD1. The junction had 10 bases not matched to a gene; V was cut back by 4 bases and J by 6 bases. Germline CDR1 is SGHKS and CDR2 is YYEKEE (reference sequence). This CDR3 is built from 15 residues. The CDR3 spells CASSPGTGIDHGYTF. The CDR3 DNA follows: TGTGCCAGCAGCCCCGGGACAGGGATTGACCATGGCTACACCTTC.

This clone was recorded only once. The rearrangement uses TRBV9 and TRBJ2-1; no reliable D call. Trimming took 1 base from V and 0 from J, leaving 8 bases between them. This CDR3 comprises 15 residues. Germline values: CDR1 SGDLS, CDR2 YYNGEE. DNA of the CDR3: TGTGCCAGCAGCGTAATACCGAGCTCCTACAATGAGCAGTTCTTC. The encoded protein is CASSVIPSSYNEQFF.